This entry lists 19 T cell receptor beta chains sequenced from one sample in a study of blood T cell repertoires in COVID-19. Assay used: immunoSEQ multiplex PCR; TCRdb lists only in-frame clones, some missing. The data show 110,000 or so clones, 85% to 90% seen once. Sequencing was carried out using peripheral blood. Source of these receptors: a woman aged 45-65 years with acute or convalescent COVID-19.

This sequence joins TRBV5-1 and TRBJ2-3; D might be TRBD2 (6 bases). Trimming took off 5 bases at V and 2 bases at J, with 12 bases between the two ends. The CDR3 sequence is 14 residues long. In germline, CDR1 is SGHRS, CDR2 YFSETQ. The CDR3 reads CASSTGVYTDTQYF. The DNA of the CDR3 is TGCGCCAGCAGTACGGGGGTCTACACAGATACGCAGTATTTT.

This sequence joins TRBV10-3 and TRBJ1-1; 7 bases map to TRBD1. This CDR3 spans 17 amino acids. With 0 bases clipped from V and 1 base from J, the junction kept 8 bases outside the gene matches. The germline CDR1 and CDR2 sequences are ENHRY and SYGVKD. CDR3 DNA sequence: TGTGCCATCAGTGAGTCGGGGGACAGCCGACCGAACACTGAAGCTTTCTTT. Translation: CAISESGDSRPNTEAFF.

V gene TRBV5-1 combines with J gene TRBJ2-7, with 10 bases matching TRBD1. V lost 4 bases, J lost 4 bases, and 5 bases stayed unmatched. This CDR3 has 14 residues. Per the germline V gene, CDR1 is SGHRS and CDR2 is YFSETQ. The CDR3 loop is CASSQRTGGYEQYF. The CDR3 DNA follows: TGCGCCAGCAGCCAGAGGACAGGGGGGTACGAGCAGTACTTC.

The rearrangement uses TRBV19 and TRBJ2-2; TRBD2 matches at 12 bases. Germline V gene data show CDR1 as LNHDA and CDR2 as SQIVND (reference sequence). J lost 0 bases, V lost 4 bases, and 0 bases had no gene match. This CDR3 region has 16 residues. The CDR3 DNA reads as TGTGCCAGTAGTAGACTAGCGGGAGCGAACACCGGGGAGCTGTTTTTT. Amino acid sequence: CASSRLAGANTGELFF.

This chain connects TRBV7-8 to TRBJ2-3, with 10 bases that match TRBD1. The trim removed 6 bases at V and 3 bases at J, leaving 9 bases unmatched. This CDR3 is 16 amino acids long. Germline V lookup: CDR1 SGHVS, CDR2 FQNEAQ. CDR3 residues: CASSKGQGVVTDTQYF. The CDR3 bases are TGTGCCAGCAGTAAAGGACAGGGGGTTGTTACAGATACGCAGTATTTT.

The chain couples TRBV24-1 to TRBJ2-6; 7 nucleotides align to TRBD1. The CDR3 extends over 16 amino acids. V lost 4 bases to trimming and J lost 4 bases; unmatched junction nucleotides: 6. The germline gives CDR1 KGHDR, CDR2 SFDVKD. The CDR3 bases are TGTGCCACCAGTGACCGGACAGGCTCCGGGGCCAACGTCCTGACTTTC. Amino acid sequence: CATSDRTGSGANVLTF.

CDR3 region: CAWRPNRDTEAFF. As DNA, the CDR3 is TGTGCCTGGAGACCTAACAGGGACACTGAAGCTTTCTTT. This chain uses TRBV30 with TRBJ1-1, with a tentative D call TRBD1 (6 bases). V was cut by 3 bases and J by 3 bases, with 11 bases left in between. CDR3 size: 13 residues. Germline V gives CDR1 GTSNPN, CDR2 SVGIG (reference sequence).

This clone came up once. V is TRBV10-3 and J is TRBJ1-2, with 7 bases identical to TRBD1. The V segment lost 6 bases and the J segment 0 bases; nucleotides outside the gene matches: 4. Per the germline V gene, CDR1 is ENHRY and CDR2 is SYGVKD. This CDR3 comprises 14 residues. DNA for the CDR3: TGTGCCATCAGCCGGGACAGAGCTAACTATGGCTACACCTTC. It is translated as CAISRDRANYGYTF.

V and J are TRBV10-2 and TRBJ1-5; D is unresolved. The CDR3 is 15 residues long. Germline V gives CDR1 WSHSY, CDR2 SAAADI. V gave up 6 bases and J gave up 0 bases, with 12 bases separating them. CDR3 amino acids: CASRYGSDSNQPQHF. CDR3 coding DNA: TGCGCCAGCAGGTACGGGAGCGATAGCAATCAGCCCCAGCATTTT.

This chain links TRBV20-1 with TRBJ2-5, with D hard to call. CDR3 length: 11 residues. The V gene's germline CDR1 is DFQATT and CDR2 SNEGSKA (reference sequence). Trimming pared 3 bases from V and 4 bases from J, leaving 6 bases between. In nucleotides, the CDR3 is TGCAGTGCTAGGGTGAGAGAGACCCAGTACTTC. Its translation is CSARVRETQYF.

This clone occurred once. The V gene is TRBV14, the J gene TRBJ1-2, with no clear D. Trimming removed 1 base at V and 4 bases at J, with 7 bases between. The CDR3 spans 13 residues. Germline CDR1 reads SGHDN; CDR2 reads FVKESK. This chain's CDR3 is CASSQGHSYGYTF. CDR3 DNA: TGTGCCAGCAGCCAAGGGCACAGCTATGGCTACACCTTC.

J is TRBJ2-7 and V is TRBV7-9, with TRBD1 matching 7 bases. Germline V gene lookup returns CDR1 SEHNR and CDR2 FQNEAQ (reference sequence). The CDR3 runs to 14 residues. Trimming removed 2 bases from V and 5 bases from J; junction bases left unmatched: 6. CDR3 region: CASSLRGGDDEQYF. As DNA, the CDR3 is TGTGCCAGCAGCTTAAGAGGGGGCGACGACGAGCAGTACTTC.

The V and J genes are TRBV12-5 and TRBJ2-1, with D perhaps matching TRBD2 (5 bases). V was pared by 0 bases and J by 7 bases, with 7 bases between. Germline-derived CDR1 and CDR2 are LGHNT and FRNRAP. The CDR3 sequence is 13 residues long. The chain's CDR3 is CASGLVRGNEQFF. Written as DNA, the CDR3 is TGTGCTAGTGGTTTGGTAAGAGGGAATGAGCAGTTCTTC. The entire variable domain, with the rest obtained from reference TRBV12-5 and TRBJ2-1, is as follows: DARVTQTPRHKVTEMGQEVTMRCQPILGHNTVFWYRQTMMQGLELLAYFRNRAPLDDSGMPKDRFSAEMPDATLATLKIQPSEPRDSAVYFCASGLVRGNEQFFGPGTRLTVL.

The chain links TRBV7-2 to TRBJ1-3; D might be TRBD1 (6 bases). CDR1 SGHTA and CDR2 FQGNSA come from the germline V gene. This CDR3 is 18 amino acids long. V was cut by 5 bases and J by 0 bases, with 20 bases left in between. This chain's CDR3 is CASSTRTAYLLSGNTIYF. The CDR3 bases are TGTGCCAGCAGCACGCGGACAGCTTACTTACTCTCTGGAAACACCATATATTTT.

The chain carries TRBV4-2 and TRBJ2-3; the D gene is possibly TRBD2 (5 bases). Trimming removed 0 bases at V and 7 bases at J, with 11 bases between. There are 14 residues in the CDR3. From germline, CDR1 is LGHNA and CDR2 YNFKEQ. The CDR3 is CASSQDPLAYTQYF. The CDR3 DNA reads TGTGCCAGCAGCCAAGACCCCCTAGCATATACGCAGTATTTT.

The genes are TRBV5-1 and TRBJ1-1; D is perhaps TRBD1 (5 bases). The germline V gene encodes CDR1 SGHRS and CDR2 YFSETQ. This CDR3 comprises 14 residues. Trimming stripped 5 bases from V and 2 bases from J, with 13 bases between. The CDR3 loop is CASSLRRENTEAFF. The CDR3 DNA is TGCGCCAGCAGTTTACGCAGGGAAAACACTGAAGCTTTCTTT. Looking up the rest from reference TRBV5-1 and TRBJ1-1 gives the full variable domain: KAGVTQTPRYLIKTRGQQVTLSCSPISGHRSVSWYQQTPGQGLQFLFEYFSETQRNKGNFPGRFSGRQFSNSRSEMNVSTLELGDSALYLCASSLRRENTEAFFGQGTRLTVV.

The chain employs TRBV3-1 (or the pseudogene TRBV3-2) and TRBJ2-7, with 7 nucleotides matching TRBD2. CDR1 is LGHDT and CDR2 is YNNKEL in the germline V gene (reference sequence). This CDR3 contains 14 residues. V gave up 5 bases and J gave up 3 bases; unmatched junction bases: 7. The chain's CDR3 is CASSKRGDSYEQYF. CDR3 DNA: TGTGCCAGCAGCAAACGGGGGGATAGCTACGAGCAGTACTTC.

The CDR3 DNA is TGTGCCAGCAGCTTGGTCGGGACAGGGAATTCACCCCTCCACTTT. This codes for CASSLVGTGNSPLHF. The rearrangement links TRBV5-6 to TRBJ1-6; 9 bases agree with TRBD1. Germline values: CDR1 SGHDT, CDR2 YYEEEE. The CDR3 spans 15 residues. Trimming cost V 0 bases and J 7 bases; bases outside gene matches: 2.

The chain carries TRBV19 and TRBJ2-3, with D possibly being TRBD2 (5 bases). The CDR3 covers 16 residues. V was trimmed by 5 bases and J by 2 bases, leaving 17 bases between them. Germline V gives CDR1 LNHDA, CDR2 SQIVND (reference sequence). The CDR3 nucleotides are TGTGCCAGTAGTGTCGGGGTTTCTCGACCCACAGATACGCAGTATTTT. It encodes CASSVGVSRPTDTQYF.